Presented here are 27 T cell receptor beta chains from one specimen sequenced in a study of post-analysis software for immune sequencing data. Study results and limitations: There were five TRBV segments more frequent in patients than controls, and TRBV5-6, TRBV5-1 and TRBV20-1 were among them.

These TCRs' antigens remain unknown. The library was made from cDNA and included unique molecular identifiers. TCRdb ran MiXCR on the PCR reads and lists one entry per CDR3 protein. This sample has some 800,000 distinct CDR3 sequences, with around 46% found just once. Sequenced sample: blood. The source of these receptors is a girl aged 10 to 17 with multiple sclerosis.

The chain is built from TRBV7-6 and TRBJ1-1; 9 bases fit TRBD1. The germline gives CDR1 SGHVS, CDR2 FNYEAQ. J was trimmed by 5 bases and V by 2 bases; bases with no gene match: 6. This CDR3 is 15 amino acids long. CDR3 in DNA: TGTGCCAGCAGCTTAATACAGGGGGCAGGGACTGAAGCTTTCTTT. It yields the protein CASSLIQGAGTEAFF.

This clonotype was observed a few times. The chain is built from TRBV20-1 and TRBJ2-4; D call uncertain. Germline V gene lookup returns CDR1 DFQATT and CDR2 SNEGSKA (reference sequence). V lost 3 bases and J 0 bases, leaving 18 bases between the germline ends. The CDR3 is 17 residues long. The CDR3 coding sequence is TGCAGTGCTAGTAGGAAACAGAGTATCCTAGCCAAAAACATTCAGTACTTC. It translates to CSASRKQSILAKNIQYF.

V and J are TRBV13 and TRBJ2-5; D is undetermined. The CDR3 contains 14 residues. The V end was cut by 1 base, the J end by 6 bases, with 12 bases between. Germline-derived CDR1 and CDR2 are PRHDT and FYEKMQ (reference sequence). DNA for the CDR3: TGTGCCAGCAGCTTAGTTGCGCTCCCAAAGACCCAGTACTTC. Protein product: CASSLVALPKTQYF.

In regard to this clonotype: Only one base separates this from a far larger clonotype, so it likely reflects a read error. The J gene is TRBJ2-5, the V gene TRBV7-2; unclear D gene. Germline V gene data show CDR1 as SGHTA and CDR2 as FQGNSA. CDR3 length: 11 amino acids. The CDR3 here is CASSPQKTQYF. CDR3 nucleotides: TGTGCCAGCAGCCCCCAAAAGACCCAGTACTTC.

The chain carries TRBV19 and TRBJ2-7; 13 nucleotides line up with TRBD2. This CDR3 is built from 16 residues. J was trimmed by 8 bases and V by 3 bases; bases with no gene match: 10. CDR1 is LNHDA and CDR2 is SQIVND in the germline V gene (reference sequence). The CDR3 bases are TGTGCCAGTAGTATGGGGACTAGCGGGACCCCGGGGAAGCAGTACTTC. It translates to CASSMGTSGTPGKQYF.

A few counts support this clonotype. The V gene is TRBV4-2, the J gene TRBJ2-3, with no clear D. This CDR3 contains 11 residues. Trimming stripped 6 bases from V and 2 bases from J, with 3 bases between. In germline, CDR1 is LGHNA, CDR2 YNFKEQ. CDR3 coding DNA: TGTGCCAGCAGAAACACAGATACGCAGTATTTT. Its translation is CASRNTDTQYF.

This clonotype was seen many times. J is TRBJ1-1 and V is TRBV29-1, with 8 bases matching TRBD1. This CDR3 has 14 amino acids. The ends lost 7 bases at V and 4 bases at J; junction bases unmatched: 11. Germline-derived CDR1 and CDR2 are SQVTM and ANQGSEA. CDR3 nucleotide sequence: TGCAGCGGTGGACAGGGAAATAGTGGCACTGAAGCTTTCTTT. Residues: CSGGQGNSGTEAFF.

The J gene is TRBJ2-2, the V gene TRBV10-3; 11 nucleotides line up with TRBD1. The CDR3 length is 16 residues. Germline V gene lookup returns CDR1 ENHRY and CDR2 SYGVKD. Trimming removed 4 bases from V and 0 bases from J; junction bases left unmatched: 1. CDR3 DNA: TGTGCCATCAGTGGGACAGGGGGCGCGAACACCGGGGAGCTGTTTTTT. Amino acid sequence: CAISGTGGANTGELFF.

This clonotype has only a few counts. The chain couples TRBV29-1 to TRBJ2-5; D gene uncertain. Trimming removed 0 bases at V and 4 bases at J, with 15 bases between. The CDR3 has 15 amino acids. Germline CDR1 SQVTM, CDR2 ANQGSEA. For the CDR3, the DNA is TGCAGCGTTGAAGATCGAGCCAGGTCGGGAGAGACCCAGTACTTC. This gives the protein CSVEDRARSGETQYF.

This chain links TRBV5-6 with TRBJ2-1; 13 bases fit TRBD2. The CDR3 extends over 18 amino acids. The J segment lost 8 bases and the V segment lost 4 bases, leaving 15 bases of the junction unmatched. Per germline, CDR1 SGHDT and CDR2 YYEEEE. The DNA for the CDR3 is TGTGCCAGCAGCCCCGAGTGGTCCGGACTAGCGGGAGTCCATGAGCAGTTCTTC. Its translation is CASSPEWSGLAGVHEQFF.

The V call is TRBV24-1, the J call TRBJ1-5, with TRBD1 matching 7 bases. This CDR3 contains 14 residues. CDR1 is KGHDR and CDR2 is SFDVKD in the germline V gene. The V segment lost 3 bases and the J segment 7 bases; nucleotides outside the gene matches: 5. The CDR3 sequence is CATSDRQGHQPQHF. The CDR3 region has the DNA TGTGCCACCAGTGATCGACAGGGACACCAGCCCCAGCATTTT.

V gene TRBV6-2 or TRBV6-3 combines with J gene TRBJ2-7, with 8 nucleotides matching TRBD1. CDR1 and CDR2 from the germline V gene are MNHEY and SVGEGT. Germline trimming cut 7 bases from V and 1 base from J; bases unmatched to any gene: 6. This CDR3 is built from 14 residues. In nucleotides, the CDR3 is TGTGCCAGCACCGGACAGGGTAGTTCCTACGAGCAGTACTTC. It codes for CASTGQGSSYEQYF.

The chain employs TRBV29-1 and TRBJ1-1; TRBD1 aligns across 7 bases. V was pared by 2 bases and J by 2 bases, with 5 bases of the junction left unmatched. The CDR3 spans 14 residues. Germline values: CDR1 SQVTM, CDR2 ANQGSEA. CDR3 sequence reads: CSVEYTGVNTEAFF. In DNA form, the CDR3 reads TGCAGCGTTGAATACACAGGGGTAAACACTGAAGCTTTCTTT.

J is TRBJ2-3 and V is TRBV21-1; the table's D call, TRBD2, has no DNA check behind it. TRBV21-1 represents a pseudogene. CDR3 size: 20 residues. CDR3 in amino acids: CASSTPKGGLAGGPMGTQYF. CDR3 nucleotide sequence: TGTGCCAGCAGCACGCCCAAGGGGGGGCTAGCGGGAGGGCCTATGGGTACGCAGTATTTT.

This clonotype has only a few counts. The genes are TRBV29-1 and TRBJ2-5; 7 nucleotides line up with TRBD2. The junction had 9 bases not matched to a gene; V was cut back by 4 bases and J by 4 bases. The CDR3 extends over 14 amino acids. The germline V gene encodes CDR1 SQVTM and CDR2 ANQGSEA. CDR3 in amino acids: CSVGMAGAGETQYF. CDR3 nucleotides: TGCAGCGTTGGAATGGCGGGAGCCGGAGAGACCCAGTACTTC.

The chain recombines TRBV29-1 with TRBJ2-5; D remains unclear. From germline, CDR1 is SQVTM and CDR2 ANQGSEA. The CDR3 is made up of 13 amino acids. V gave up 2 bases and J gave up 4 bases, with 11 bases separating them. CDR3 nucleotides: TGCAGCGTTGAAATGCACAAAGTAGAGACCCAGTACTTC. Its translation: CSVEMHKVETQYF.

About this clonotype: A much larger clonotype is one base distant, so this may be a read error. Since no conserved phenylalanine or tryptophan closes the CDR3, a read error is the likely cause. The chain recombines TRBV20-1 with TRBJ2-1; D tentatively fits TRBD1 or TRBD2 (5 bases each). Germline V lookup: CDR1 DFQATT, CDR2 SNEGSKA (reference sequence). The CDR3 is 15 residues long. V lost 0 bases and J lost 0, with 9 bases in between. This CDR3 reads CSARDPRGSYNEQFC. As DNA, the CDR3 is TGCAGTGCTAGAGATCCGAGGGGCTCCTACAATGAGCAGTTCTGC.

This clonotype was seen ten or more times. The chain recombines TRBV5-5 with TRBJ2-7, with 9 bases matching TRBD1. Germline CDR1 and CDR2: SGHKS and YYEKEE (reference sequence). Trimming took 2 bases from V and 6 from J; bases not matched to a gene: 9. This CDR3 contains 15 residues. CDR3 protein: CASSFGTGLVGEQYF. CDR3 in DNA: TGTGCCAGCAGCTTCGGGACAGGGTTAGTGGGCGAGCAGTACTTC.

This clonotype occurred a few times. V gene TRBV7-9 combines with J gene TRBJ2-5, with a possible D match to TRBD2 (7 bases). This CDR3 contains 16 residues. Germline CDR1 SEHNR, CDR2 FQNEAQ (reference sequence). Trimming removed 5 bases at V and 4 bases at J, with 20 bases between. CDR3 DNA: TGTGCCAGCAGCCAAGGCGGGGGCATAGGTGGAGAGACCCAGTACTTC. This codes for CASSQGGGIGGETQYF.

The gene calls are TRBV6-2 or TRBV6-3 and TRBJ2-5; TRBD2 matches 7 bases. The CDR3 is 12 residues long. Trimming at V came to 3 bases and at J to 11 bases, leaving 6 bases not matched to a gene. Germline V lookup: CDR1 MNHEY, CDR2 SVGEGT. The CDR3 sequence is CASSYRRREQYF. The CDR3, as DNA: TGTGCCAGCAGTTATCGGCGGCGGGAGCAGTACTTC.

This chain uses TRBV7-2 with TRBJ2-7; D remains unclear. The length of the CDR3 is 13 residues. Germline assignment: CDR1 SGHTA and CDR2 FQGNSA. The V gene lost 1 base and the J gene lost 4 bases, with 8 bases spanning the gap. The CDR3 reads CASSLEPLYEQYF. In DNA, the CDR3 is TGTGCCAGCAGCTTAGAACCATTATACGAGCAGTACTTC.

This clonotype was counted a few times. The chain combines TRBV29-1 with TRBJ2-4; 8 nucleotides line up with TRBD1. Gene TRBJ2-7 matches the end of the DNA better, so the J call may be wrong. The CDR3 runs to 13 residues. Germline V gives CDR1 SQVTM, CDR2 ANQGSEA. The DNA for the CDR3 is TGCAGCGTTGTTGAGACAGGGGCCTACGAGCAGTACTTC. It encodes CSVVETGAYEQYF.

The sample holds a few counts of this clonotype. The chain carries TRBV29-1 and TRBJ2-4; D is uncertain. The better agreement between TRBJ2-5 and the DNA end casts doubt on the J call. Germline V gene sequence: CDR1 SQVTM, CDR2 ANQGSEA. The CDR3 runs to 14 residues. CDR3 nucleotides: TGCAGCGTCAAATCCGGGCCTTCTCAAGAGACCCAGTACTTC. Translated: CSVKSGPSQETQYF.

The gene calls are TRBV4-3 and TRBJ2-3; D gene uncertain. V was shortened by 0 bases and J by 3 bases, with 7 bases between the two germline ends. CDR1 and CDR2 from the germline V gene are LGHNA and YSLEER. CDR3 length: 14 residues. Here the CDR3 DNA reads TGCGCCAGCAGCCAAGAAGAGGAGACAGATACGCAGTATTTT. It translates to CASSQEEETDTQYF.

The table lists this clonotype with a count of one. This rearrangement joins TRBV3-1 to TRBJ1-5, with 7 bases aligning to TRBD1. Unmatched junction bases numbered 4, after V lost 1 base and J lost 1 base. CDR3 length equals 16 residues. CDR1 and CDR2 (germline): LGHDT, YNNKEL (reference sequence). The CDR3 DNA reads TGTGCCAGCAGCCAAGGGACAGGTCGGAGCAATCAGCCCCAGCATTTT. It specifies CASSQGTGRSNQPQHF.

In its sample, this clonotype was seen once. Written as DNA, the CDR3 is TGCAGTACTCGACTGCGTGATGAGCAGTTCTTC. This codes for CSTRLRDEQFF. The rearrangement uses TRBV20-1 and TRBJ2-1; D gene ambiguous. Trimming cost V 8 bases and J 8 bases, with 13 bases left between them. The germline gives CDR1 DFQATT, CDR2 SNEGSKA (reference sequence). There are 11 residues in the CDR3.

In this sample, this clonotype turned up a few times. V is TRBV6-6 and J is TRBJ2-1; 13 bases match TRBD2. Germline V lookup: CDR1 MNHNY, CDR2 SVGAGI (reference sequence). Losses at the gene ends were 6 bases for V and 7 bases for J; bases not matched to a gene: 6. There are 15 residues in the CDR3. The CDR3 reads CASRSPGLAGNEQFF. The CDR3 nucleotides read TGTGCCAGCAGGAGCCCGGGACTAGCGGGGAATGAGCAGTTCTTC.